This TCR beta chain is from a study of blood T cell repertoires in COVID-19. Study summary: COVID-19 samples, acute and convalescent, were from the United States, Italy and Spain. PBMCs, B-cell-depleted T cells, or T cells provided the cDNA or gDNA that made up the material.

Sequencing was performed with immunoSEQ multiplex PCR; in TCRdb, only in-frame clones are kept and a portion is missing. The sample carries approximately 350,000 clones, around 83% recorded once. The origin of this receptor is a man aged 25 to 40 with active or convalescent COVID-19. The specimen sequenced was peripheral blood.

The CDR3: CASKKREDLLLSYEQYF. CDR3 DNA sequence: TGTGCCAGCAAGAAGCGGGAGGACCTCCTCCTTTCCTACGAGCAGTACTTC. This sequence joins TRBV27 and TRBJ2-7, with 9 nucleotides matching TRBD2. The trim removed 7 bases at V and 1 base at J, leaving 14 bases unmatched. CDR3 length equals 17 residues. Germline loops: CDR1 MNHEY, CDR2 SMNVEV (reference sequence).